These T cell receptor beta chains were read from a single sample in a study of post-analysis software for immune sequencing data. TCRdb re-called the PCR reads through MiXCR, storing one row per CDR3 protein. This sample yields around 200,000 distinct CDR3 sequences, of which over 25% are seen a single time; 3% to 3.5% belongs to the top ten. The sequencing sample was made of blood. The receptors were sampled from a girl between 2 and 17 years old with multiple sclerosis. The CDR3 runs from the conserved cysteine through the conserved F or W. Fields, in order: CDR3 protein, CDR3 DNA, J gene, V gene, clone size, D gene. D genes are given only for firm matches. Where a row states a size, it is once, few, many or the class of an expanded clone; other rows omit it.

CDR3 protein: CSARPPGSVTQHF; CDR3 DNA: TGCAGTGCTAGACCACCGGGGTCGGTTACCCAGCATTTT; J gene: TRBJ1-5; V gene: TRBV20-1; clone size: NA; D gene: NA
CDR3 protein: CASSEYGGLNAETQYF; CDR3 DNA: TGTGCCAGCAGTGAATATGGGGGACTCAATGCGGAGACCCAGTACTTC; J gene: TRBJ2-5; V gene: TRBV6-1; clone size: few; D gene: NA
CDR3 protein: CASSSLSGGVEAEAFF; CDR3 DNA: TGTGCCAGCAGTTCGCTATCGGGGGGGGTAGAGGCTGAAGCTTTCTTT; J gene: TRBJ1-1; V gene: TRBV28; clone size: NA; D gene: NA
CDR3 protein: CASSLPGRLNNSPLHF; CDR3 DNA: TGTGCCAGCAGCTTACCGGGACGGTTGAATAATTCACCCCTCCACTTT; J gene: TRBJ1-6; V gene: TRBV5-5; clone size: many; D gene: NA
CDR3 protein: CASSLGGLASYNEQFF; CDR3 DNA: TGCGCCAGCAGCTTGGGTGGACTAGCCTCCTACAATGAGCAGTTCTTC; J gene: TRBJ2-1; V gene: TRBV5-1; clone size: many; D gene: TRBD2
CDR3 protein: CSVEGEGRGTEAFF; CDR3 DNA: TGCAGCGTTGAAGGGGAAGGCAGAGGGACTGAAGCTTTCTTT; J gene: TRBJ1-1; V gene: TRBV29-1; clone size: NA; D gene: NA
CDR3 protein: CASSLLRGHEQYF; CDR3 DNA: TGTGCCAGCAGTTTACTCAGGGGGCACGAGCAGTACTTC; J gene: TRBJ2-7; V gene: TRBV27; clone size: few; D gene: TRBD1
CDR3 protein: CSVLVGQYREQYF; CDR3 DNA: TGCAGCGTCCTCGTCGGACAGTATCGCGAGCAGTACTTC; J gene: TRBJ2-7; V gene: TRBV29-1; clone size: NA; D gene: NA
CDR3 protein: CASSQDIAVVLTDTQYF; CDR3 DNA: TGCGCCAGCAGCCAAGATATCGCGGTAGTCCTCACAGATACGCAGTATTTT; J gene: TRBJ2-3; V gene: TRBV4-1; clone size: many; D gene: NA
CDR3 protein: CSARGGAVTDTQYF; CDR3 DNA: TGCAGTGCTAGAGGAGGGGCAGTCACAGATACGCAGTATTTT; J gene: TRBJ2-3; V gene: TRBV20-1; clone size: NA; D gene: NA
CDR3 protein: CASSLGSGLAHTGELFF; CDR3 DNA: TGCGCCAGCAGCCTAGGTAGCGGCCTGGCCCACACCGGGGAGCTGTTTTTT; J gene: TRBJ2-2; V gene: TRBV4-1; clone size: NA; D gene: NA
CDR3 protein: CASSFGGNQPQHF; CDR3 DNA: TGTGCCAGCAGCTTTGGAGGCAATCAGCCCCAGCATTTT; J gene: TRBJ1-5; V gene: TRBV5-6; clone size: many; D gene: NA
CDR3 protein: CSARDLQGLPYEQYF; CDR3 DNA: TGCAGTGCTAGAGATCTACAGGGGCTACCTTACGAGCAGTACTTC; J gene: TRBJ2-7; V gene: TRBV20-1; clone size: NA; D gene: TRBD1
CDR3 protein: CASSLVAGAYNSPLHF; CDR3 DNA: TGTGCCAGCAGCTTAGTTGCAGGAGCCTATAATTCACCCCTCCACTTT; J gene: TRBJ1-6; V gene: TRBV7-6; clone size: few; D gene: NA
CDR3 protein: CASSNRDSFNEKLFF; CDR3 DNA: TGCGCCAGCAGCAACCGGGACAGCTTTAATGAAAAACTGTTTTTT; J gene: TRBJ1-4; V gene: TRBV5-1; clone size: NA; D gene: TRBD1
CDR3 protein: CASTAARHSNQPQHF; CDR3 DNA: TGTGCCAGCACGGCAGCCCGTCATAGCAATCAGCCCCAGCATTTT; J gene: TRBJ1-5; V gene: TRBV2; clone size: few; D gene: NA
CDR3 protein: CASITDGEGYGYTF; CDR3 DNA: TGTGCCAGCATTACGGACGGAGAAGGGTATGGCTACACCTTC; J gene: TRBJ1-2; V gene: TRBV11-2; clone size: few; D gene: NA
CDR3 protein: CASSPWTPGDEQYF; CDR3 DNA: TGTGCCAGCAGCCCCTGGACTCCGGGGGACGAGCAGTACTTC; J gene: TRBJ2-7; V gene: TRBV7-2; clone size: NA; D gene: NA
CDR3 protein: CASSPTGGSYEQYF; CDR3 DNA: TGTGCCAGCAGCCCGACAGGGGGTAGTTACGAGCAGTACTTC; J gene: TRBJ2-7; V gene: TRBV7-3; clone size: many; D gene: TRBD1
CDR3 protein: CASSLAGFKNQPQHF; CDR3 DNA: TGTGCCAGCAGCTTAGCAGGGTTTAAAAATCAGCCCCAGCATTTT; J gene: TRBJ1-5; V gene: TRBV11-2; clone size: NA; D gene: NA
CDR3 protein: CASSERTANYGYTF; CDR3 DNA: TGTGCCAGCAGCGAAAGGACAGCTAACTATGGCTACACCTTC; J gene: TRBJ1-2; V gene: TRBV7-2; clone size: many; D gene: NA
CDR3 protein: CSGGQGSHTEAFF; CDR3 DNA: TGCAGCGGGGGACAAGGGAGCCACACTGAAGCTTTCTTT; J gene: TRBJ1-1; V gene: TRBV29-1; clone size: few; D gene: NA
CDR3 protein: CASRRVTGELFF; CDR3 DNA: TGTGCCAGCAGACGGGTTACCGGGGAGCTGTTTTTT; J gene: TRBJ2-2; V gene: TRBV2; clone size: NA; D gene: NA
CDR3 protein: CASSQETRYQPQHF; CDR3 DNA: TGCGCCAGCAGCCAAGAAACCAGGTATCAGCCCCAGCATTTT; J gene: TRBJ1-5; V gene: TRBV4-1; clone size: NA; D gene: NA
CDR3 protein: CASSYPRHQQETQYF; CDR3 DNA: TGTGCCAGCAGTTACCCTCGACACCAACAAGAGACCCAGTACTTC; J gene: TRBJ2-5; V gene: TRBV6-6; clone size: NA; D gene: NA
CDR3 protein: CSAPTLGQGALRETQYF; CDR3 DNA: TGCAGTGCCCCCACCCTGGGACAGGGGGCGCTGAGGGAGACCCAGTACTTC; J gene: TRBJ2-5; V gene: TRBV20-1; clone size: NA; D gene: TRBD1
CDR3 protein: CASSLASVGMNYGANVLTF; CDR3 DNA: TGCGCCAGCAGCTTGGCCTCAGTGGGGATGAACTATGGGGCTAACGTCCTGACTTTC; J gene: TRBJ2-6; V gene: TRBV5-1; clone size: NA; D gene: NA
CDR3 protein: CASSPGSSGNEQFF; CDR3 DNA: TGTGCCAGCAGCCCCGGGAGTTCTGGCAATGAGCAGTTCTTC; J gene: TRBJ2-1; V gene: TRBV7-9; clone size: NA; D gene: NA
CDR3 protein: CASSLRLAGATYNEQFF; CDR3 DNA: TGTGCCAGCAGTTTGCGACTAGCGGGGGCGACCTACAATGAGCAGTTCTTC; J gene: TRBJ2-1; V gene: TRBV27; clone size: NA; D gene: TRBD2
CDR3 protein: CASSQGPAGLSSYEQYF; CDR3 DNA: TGTGCCAGCAGCCAAGGGCCAGCGGGGCTTAGCTCCTACGAGCAGTACTTC; J gene: TRBJ2-7; V gene: TRBV4-2; clone size: few; D gene: TRBD2
CDR3 protein: CSARPPGDRGDEKLFF; CDR3 DNA: TGCAGTGCTAGACCCCCCGGAGACAGGGGAGACGAAAAACTGTTTTTT; J gene: TRBJ1-4; V gene: TRBV20-1; clone size: few; D gene: TRBD1
CDR3 protein: CASSMGASPGANVLTF; CDR3 DNA: TGCGCCAGCAGTATGGGGGCGTCTCCTGGGGCCAACGTCCTGACTTTC; J gene: TRBJ2-6; V gene: TRBV5-1; clone size: many; D gene: NA
CDR3 protein: CASREAGANVLTF; CDR3 DNA: TGCGCCAGCAGAGAGGCCGGGGCCAACGTCCTGACTTTC; J gene: TRBJ2-6; V gene: TRBV5-1; clone size: NA; D gene: NA
CDR3 protein: CASSALAGVPPDTQYF; CDR3 DNA: TGTGCCAGCAGTGCCCTAGCGGGAGTTCCCCCAGATACGCAGTATTTT; J gene: TRBJ2-3; V gene: TRBV6-1; clone size: many; D gene: TRBD2
CDR3 protein: CSVPSWGWRIGQAETQFF; CDR3 DNA: TGCAGCGTCCCGAGTTGGGGTTGGAGAATAGGTCAAGCTGAGACCCAGTTCTTC; J gene: TRBJ2-1; V gene: TRBV29-1; clone size: NA; D gene: NA
CDR3 protein: CASSSAPLASYNEQFF; CDR3 DNA: TGTGCCAGCAGCTCTGCTCCCCTGGCGAGCTACAATGAGCAGTTCTTC; J gene: TRBJ2-1; V gene: TRBV7-8; clone size: few; D gene: NA
CDR3 protein: CATSEGGQSSAKNIQYF; CDR3 DNA: TGTGCCACCAGTGAGGGGGGTCAAAGCTCGGCCAAAAACATTCAGTACTTC; J gene: TRBJ2-4; V gene: TRBV6-1; clone size: NA; D gene: NA
CDR3 protein: CASSLVGPVRLHAEAFF; CDR3 DNA: TGTGCCAGCAGTTTAGTGGGGCCCGTCCGTTTACACGCTGAAGCTTTCTTT; J gene: TRBJ1-1; V gene: TRBV12-3/TRBV12-4; clone size: NA; D gene: NA
CDR3 protein: CSARPQGATNYGYTF; CDR3 DNA: TGCAGTGCTAGGCCACAGGGGGCGACTAACTATGGCTACACCTTC; J gene: TRBJ1-2; V gene: TRBV20-1; clone size: many; D gene: TRBD1
CDR3 protein: CASSVGQVSEQYF; CDR3 DNA: TGCGCCAGCAGTGTTGGACAGGTCAGCGAGCAGTACTTC; J gene: TRBJ2-7; V gene: TRBV10-2; clone size: NA; D gene: TRBD1
CDR3 protein: CSAEKYSGQGAGEQYF; CDR3 DNA: TGCAGTGCTGAGAAATATTCGGGACAGGGGGCTGGCGAGCAGTACTTC; J gene: TRBJ2-7; V gene: TRBV20-1; clone size: many; D gene: TRBD1
CDR3 protein: CATSRAGGTGAYEQFF; CDR3 DNA: TGTGCCACCAGCAGAGCAGGCGGGACAGGGGCCTACGAGCAGTTCTTC; J gene: TRBJ2-1; V gene: TRBV15; clone size: once; D gene: TRBD1
CDR3 protein: CASSVALGLNYEQYF; CDR3 DNA: TGTGCCAGCAGCGTAGCCTTAGGGCTAAACTACGAGCAGTACTTC; J gene: TRBJ2-7; V gene: TRBV9; clone size: many; D gene: NA
CDR3 protein: CASSQDPAGTLEETQYF; CDR3 DNA: TGCGCCAGCAGCCAAGACCCAGCGGGGACTCTGGAAGAGACCCAGTACTTC; J gene: TRBJ2-5; V gene: TRBV4-1; clone size: many; D gene: TRBD2
CDR3 protein: CSARQGLNTEAFF; CDR3 DNA: TGCAGTGCTAGACAGGGCTTGAACACTGAAGCTTTCTTT; J gene: TRBJ1-1; V gene: TRBV20-1; clone size: many; D gene: NA
CDR3 protein: CASSLEEGWETQYF; CDR3 DNA: TGCGCCAGCAGCTTGGAAGAGGGCTGGGAGACCCAGTACTTC; J gene: TRBJ2-5; V gene: TRBV5-1; clone size: NA; D gene: NA
CDR3 protein: CASSQIQGGGPYGYTF; CDR3 DNA: TGTGCCAGCAGCCAAATACAGGGTGGGGGACCCTATGGCTACACCTTC; J gene: TRBJ1-2; V gene: TRBV6-5; clone size: NA; D gene: NA
CDR3 protein: CSAIGTGASGDYGYTF; CDR3 DNA: TGCAGTGCTATCGGGACAGGGGCTAGTGGAGACTATGGCTACACCTTC; J gene: TRBJ1-2; V gene: TRBV20-1; clone size: NA; D gene: TRBD1
CDR3 protein: CASSLARGADTQYF; CDR3 DNA: TGTGCCAGCAGCTTAGCACGGGGGGCAGATACGCAGTATTTT; J gene: TRBJ2-3; V gene: TRBV7-8; clone size: many; D gene: TRBD2
CDR3 protein: CASSLPESTGVGYEQYF; CDR3 DNA: TGCGCCAGCAGCTTGCCCGAATCGACAGGGGTTGGGTACGAGCAGTACTTC; J gene: TRBJ2-7; V gene: TRBV5-1; clone size: NA; D gene: TRBD1
CDR3 protein: CAWSAYSGDHNEQFF; CDR3 DNA: TGTGCCTGGAGTGCATATAGCGGGGACCACAATGAGCAGTTCTTC; J gene: TRBJ2-1; V gene: TRBV30; clone size: many; D gene: TRBD2
CDR3 protein: CASSSTASGVTDTQYF; CDR3 DNA: TGCGCCAGCAGTTCTACGGCTAGCGGGGTCACAGATACGCAGTATTTT; J gene: TRBJ2-3; V gene: TRBV5-1; clone size: NA; D gene: TRBD2
CDR3 protein: CASPEDNTDTQYF; CDR3 DNA: TGCGCCAGCCCCGAGGACAACACAGATACACAGTATTTT; J gene: TRBJ2-3; V gene: TRBV5-1; clone size: NA; D gene: NA
CDR3 protein: CASSLDRPSGADTQYF; CDR3 DNA: TGTGCCAGCAGCTTAGATCGGCCTAGCGGGGCAGATACGCAGTATTTT; J gene: TRBJ2-3; V gene: TRBV7-9; clone size: many; D gene: TRBD2
CDR3 protein: CASSLLMVTYNEQFF; CDR3 DNA: TGTGCCAGCAGCTTACTCATGGTTACCTACAATGAGCAGTTCTTC; J gene: TRBJ2-1; V gene: TRBV7-6; clone size: few; D gene: NA